The clone carrying this T cell receptor (beta chain) was observed a handful of times. Its antigen is as yet unknown. A second about 6 to 12 cycle PCR used barcoded and J-beta primers. TCRdb re-called the 5' RACE reads with MiXCR, one entry per CDR3 protein. The sample yields roughly 1.5 million distinct CDR3 sequences, about 45% seen once. The data stem from a study of blood T cells in healthy people across ages. Regarding the study as a whole: A roughly linear fall in TCR beta diversity per million T cells was seen with increasing age. Possibly, changes in expanded clonotypes were confounded because donor CMV status was unknown.

The length of the CDR3 is 14 residues. Trimming removed 7 bases at V and 2 bases at J, with 14 bases between. The source is a woman aged 18 to 35 in good health. The rearrangement joins TRBV12-3 or TRBV12-4 to TRBJ2-5, with a weak D call TRBD2 (6 bases). Specimen: blood. CDR3 DNA sequence: TGTGCCAGCATGCCGGGAGACTGGCAAGAGACCCAGTACTTC. Its protein is CASMPGDWQETQYF.